A single sample is the source of the 19 T cell receptor beta chains below, sequenced in a study of OX40 agonist ivuxolimab in advanced cancers. Sequenced by immunoSEQ multiplex PCR; TCRdb stores in-frame clones only, minus some. Counted here are about 59,000 clones, over 70% occurring once; the ten biggest clones make up about 0.36%. The sample here was CD4+ or CD8+ T cells sorted from blood, taken in a trial of the OX40 agonist ivuxolimab. These receptors were collected from an adult with an advanced solid tumor such as melanoma, head and neck, liver or kidney cancer.

The chain employs TRBV9 and TRBJ1-1; possible D gene TRBD1, 6 bases. This CDR3 is built from 16 residues. Germline V gives CDR1 SGDLS, CDR2 YYNGEE. Deletions cut 4 bases from V and 4 bases from J, with 20 bases between. The CDR3 protein is CASSPYLGGASTEAFF. CDR3 bases: TGTGCCAGCAGCCCTTACCTCGGGGGGGCGTCCACTGAAGCTTTCTTT.

The chain links TRBV28 to TRBJ1-4; D perhaps matches TRBD1 (5 bases). The CDR3 length is 15 residues. V lost 6 bases to trimming and J lost 5 bases, with 16 bases between them. Germline V gene sequence: CDR1 MDHEN, CDR2 SYDVKM. In nucleotides, the CDR3 is TGTGCCAGCAGCCAAGCCGCCGGGGGGAATGAAAAACTGTTTTTT. Amino acids: CASSQAAGGNEKLFF.

This chain uses TRBV4-3 with TRBJ2-7; maybe TRBD2 (6 bases). V lost 4 bases and J 0 bases, leaving 7 bases between the germline ends. The CDR3 contains 13 residues. Germline V gene lookup returns CDR1 LGHNA and CDR2 YSLEER. The CDR3 bases are TGCGCCAGCAGCCTTAGCGGCTCCTACGAGCAGTACTTC. Its translation: CASSLSGSYEQYF.

This clone was detected once. The J gene is TRBJ1-2, the V gene TRBV21-1; the table's TRBD1 call for D was not verified on the DNA. TRBV21-1 is a pseudogene locus. The CDR3 loop spans 15 amino acids. This chain's CDR3 is CASTQRRDRGYGYTF. Here the CDR3 DNA reads TGTGCCAGCACCCAAAGGCGGGACAGGGGCTATGGCTACACCTTC.

This clone turned up a few times. This CDR3 is CASRARTSGGAGELFF. In DNA form, the CDR3 reads TGTGCCAGCAGGGCGCGCACTAGCGGGGGTGCCGGGGAGCTGTTTTTT. This chain uses TRBV2 with TRBJ2-2; 11 bases agree with TRBD2. CDR3 length: 16 residues. Germline V CDR1 and CDR2: SNHLY, FYNNEI. The J segment lost 6 bases and the V segment lost 6 bases, leaving 9 bases of the junction unmatched. Variable domain in full (rest from reference TRBV2 and TRBJ2-2): EPEVTQTPSHQVTQMGQEVILRCVPISNHLYFYWYRQILGQKVEFLVSFYNNEISEKSEIFDDQFSVERPDGSNFTLKIRSTKLEDSAMYFCASRARTSGGAGELFFGEGSRLTVL.

This rearrangement joins TRBV7-8 to TRBJ2-5; D uncertain. The CDR3 totals 14 residues. Trimming removed 5 bases from V and 5 bases from J, with 15 bases in between. Germline lookup yields CDR1 SGHVS and CDR2 FQNEAQ. The CDR3 here is CASSPSPTRETQYF. CDR3 coding DNA: TGTGCCAGCAGCCCCTCCCCGACCCGGGAGACCCAGTACTTC.

The V gene is TRBV5-1, the J gene TRBJ1-3; 10 bases line up with TRBD1. Trimming removed 1 base from V and 0 bases from J; junction bases left unmatched: 7. The CDR3 totals 18 residues. Germline V gene sequence: CDR1 SGHRS, CDR2 YFSETQ. As DNA, the CDR3 is TGCGCCAGCAGCTTGATGGGACAGGGGTTCGTCTCTGGAAACACCATATATTTT. It codes for CASSLMGQGFVSGNTIYF.

The chain has TRBV9 and TRBJ2-1, with D possibly being TRBD1 (6 bases). Trimming removed 4 bases from V and 1 base from J, with 12 bases in between. The CDR3 consists of 15 residues. Germline CDR1 SGDLS, CDR2 YYNGEE. CDR3 nucleotide sequence: TGTGCCAGCAGCCCCGGGACAAGGTCCTACAATGAGCAGTTCTTC. It yields the protein CASSPGTRSYNEQFF.

The chain couples TRBV18 to TRBJ2-7, with TRBD2 matching over 9 bases. Losses at the gene ends were 3 bases for V and 5 bases for J; bases not matched to a gene: 11. Germline CDR1 is KGHSH and CDR2 is LQKENI. This CDR3 has 16 amino acids. CDR3 loop: CASSPSHLASGDEQYF. The DNA of the CDR3 is TGTGCCAGCTCACCTTCTCACCTCGCTAGCGGGGACGAGCAGTACTTC.

The chain recombines TRBV6-1 with TRBJ1-3; D perhaps matches TRBD1 (6 bases). V was shortened by 1 base and J by 4 bases, with 11 bases between the two germline ends. CDR3 length: 15 residues. CDR1 is MNHNS, CDR2 SASEGT, per germline. DNA of the CDR3: TGTGCCAGCAGTGAAGGGACAGAACTGGGAAACACCATATATTTT. Amino acid sequence: CASSEGTELGNTIYF.

The rearrangement uses TRBV7-9 and TRBJ1-1, with D maybe TRBD1 (6 bases). The CDR3 has 15 residues. Germline V gene sequence: CDR1 SEHNR, CDR2 FQNEAQ (reference sequence). Trimming removed 5 bases from V and 0 bases from J, with 13 bases in between. DNA for the CDR3: TGTGCCAGCAGCCCAATGGGGGGCGTGAACACTGAAGCTTTCTTT. Its translation is CASSPMGGVNTEAFF.

The V and J genes are TRBV18 and TRBJ1-2; tentatively, D is TRBD1 (6 bases). V lost 6 bases, J lost 2 bases, and 28 bases lay in between. This CDR3 contains 19 residues. Germline V CDR1 and CDR2: KGHSH, LQKENI. CDR3 in DNA: TGTGCCAGCTCCCTAAACGACGGAACCGGGGGGGCGCTGAACTATGGCTACACCTTC. Amino acid sequence: CASSLNDGTGGALNYGYTF.

The V and J genes are TRBV28 and TRBJ2-1; TRBD2 matches at 10 bases. Germline CDR1 and CDR2: MDHEN and SYDVKM. The CDR3 covers 16 residues. V shed 3 bases and J 5 bases; nucleotides not matched to a gene: 7. The CDR3 nucleotides read TGTGCCAGCAGTTTGGTCGCTAGCGGGAGCCACAATGAGCAGTTCTTC. Amino acid sequence: CASSLVASGSHNEQFF.

The chain is built from TRBV7-3 and TRBJ2-5; D unresolved. The CDR3 is 13 amino acids. Germline CDR1 SGHTA, CDR2 FQGTGA. V was pared by 5 bases and J by 2 bases, with 9 bases between. CDR3 bases: TGTGCCAGCAGCCCCGGATCGCAAGAGACCCAGTACTTC. This translates into CASSPGSQETQYF.

This clone showed up just once. The rearrangement links TRBV30 to TRBJ1-2; 7 bases map to TRBD1. The CDR3 is made up of 17 amino acids. The germline gives CDR1 GTSNPN, CDR2 SVGIG (reference sequence). The trim removed 2 bases at V and 4 bases at J, leaving 16 bases unmatched. The CDR3 DNA follows: TGTGCCTGGAGTTACGGGACAGTCCTCCGGGGGATCTATGGCTACACCTTC. The encoded protein is CAWSYGTVLRGIYGYTF.

V gene TRBV19 combines with J gene TRBJ2-7, with D unclear. Germline V gene lookup returns CDR1 LNHDA and CDR2 SQIVND (reference sequence). This CDR3 has 12 residues. The V end lost 0 bases, the J end lost 6 bases, and 6 bases lay between the germline ends. CDR3 protein: CASSIEGSEQYF. The CDR3 coding sequence is TGTGCCAGTAGTATAGAGGGTAGCGAGCAGTACTTC.

V and J are TRBV27 and TRBJ2-1, with a possible D match to TRBD2 (5 bases). This CDR3 is 15 amino acids long. Trimming removed 4 bases at V and 3 bases at J, with 13 bases between. Germline V gives CDR1 MNHEY, CDR2 SMNVEV (reference sequence). The DNA of the CDR3 is TGTGCCAGCAGTTCGGACTCCAGCTACTACAATGAGCAGTTCTTC. Translation: CASSSDSSYYNEQFF.

V usage is TRBV28 and J usage is TRBJ2-7, with D uncertain. CDR3 length: 13 residues. The V gene's germline CDR1 is MDHEN and CDR2 SYDVKM. V dropped 3 bases and J dropped 1 base, with 7 bases sitting between them. CDR3 coding DNA: TGTGCCAGCAGTTTCCCACGGTCCTACGAGCAGTACTTC. It is translated as CASSFPRSYEQYF.

The rearrangement links TRBV2 to TRBJ2-3, with TRBD2 matching 9 bases. CDR1 and CDR2 from the germline V gene are SNHLY and FYNNEI. This CDR3 is built from 19 residues. V gave up 1 base and J gave up 1 base; unmatched junction bases: 12. The chain's CDR3 is CASSEDRLASGVGTDTQYF. As DNA, the CDR3 is TGTGCCAGCAGTGAAGATCGGTTAGCTAGCGGGGTCGGCACAGATACGCAGTATTTT.